Given below is one T cell receptor (beta chain) in context. Its target is not known. The V gene's germline CDR1 is SQVTM and CDR2 ANQGSEA. CDR3 length: 15 amino acids. V lost 6 bases and J lost 5; bases outside the gene matches: 5. These data come from a study of graft-versus-host responses after intestinal transplantation. Study background: Isolated intestinal, liver-intestinal, or multivisceral transplants were what recipients had. Regarding the study as a whole: Investigators detected GvH clones in recipient marrow, with some emerging earlier in ileum or blood.

Libraries were prepared by immunoSEQ multiplex PCR; TCRdb keeps only in-frame clonotypes and omits some of them. The sample carries some 80,000 clones, around 93% recorded once. The receptor's source is a human donor who was the organ donor for an intestinal transplant. V gene TRBV29-1 combines with J gene TRBJ2-1, with TRBD2 identical over 15 bases. The specimen was unstimulated CD8+ T cells sorted from spleen or lymph node cells, collected before transplant. CDR3 in amino acids: CSVRTSGGVDNEQFF. The CDR3 DNA sequence: TGCAGCGTCCGGACTAGCGGGGGGGTGGACAATGAGCAGTTCTTC.